This T cell receptor (beta chain) was profiled in a study of blood T cell repertoires in COVID-19. The Seattle site enrolled patients during active infection and followed them longitudinally. In the source study's methods: From reference gene primer amplification, estimates of nucleated cell counts were derived. Here immunoSEQ multiplex PCR was the method, and the copy in TCRdb shows in-frame clones only, minus some. That table supplies the V and J calls and clone size; D and trimming were determined from the DNA. This sample has more than 300,000 clones, with about nine tenths found just once. The sequence derives from a woman aged 70 to 79 with COVID-19, enrolled during active disease. Sample: peripheral blood.

The CDR3 reads CATSSGVDTEAFF. The CDR3 coding sequence is TGTGCCACCAGCTCCGGGGTGGACACTGAAGCTTTCTTT. The rearrangement links TRBV15 to TRBJ1-1; unclear D gene. V dropped 5 bases and J dropped 3 bases, with 10 bases sitting between them. From germline, CDR1 is LNHNV and CDR2 YYDKDF (reference sequence). The CDR3 contains 13 residues.